This TCR beta chain was observed in a study of PD-1 blockade in classical Hodgkin lymphoma. This CDR3 contains 15 residues. Germline V gene sequence: CDR1 SGHAT, CDR2 FQNNGV. Losses at the gene ends were 1 base for V and 4 bases for J; bases not matched to a gene: 3. General study findings and limits: Reports indicated that newly diagnosed patients had lower baseline TCR diversity than healthy donors did. Prior therapy or disease activity may underlie the repertoire differences, whose causes remain undefined.

Here immunoSEQ multiplex PCR was the method, and the copy in TCRdb shows in-frame clones only, minus some. The sample holds 17,000 or so clones, 90% seen once. Time point reported: newly diagnosed, previously untreated cHL patient sample. Comparison samples consisted of PBMCs from newly diagnosed, untreated classical Hodgkin lymphoma. Notes on this clone: Its target is unknown.

The sequence was collected from a human donor with classical Hodgkin lymphoma. The rearrangement links TRBV11-2 to TRBJ2-1; 8 nucleotides agree with TRBD2. Sequences were obtained from peripheral blood mononuclear cells (PBMCs). The CDR3 sequence: CASSLAGGRYNEQFF. CDR3 coding DNA: TGTGCCAGCAGCTTAGCGGGAGGGCGTTACAATGAGCAGTTCTTC.